These 23 T cell receptor beta chains were sequenced from one sample in a study of cytomegalovirus exposure and HLA in healthy donors. PCR involved 60 Vbeta and 13 Jbeta primers. The method was immunoSEQ multiplex PCR; TCRdb's version includes in-frame clones alone and lacks a portion of them. The profile covers 83,000 or so clones, with 75% to 80% appearing a single time and nearly 6% taken by the ten largest. Sample: PBMCs. These receptors originate from a female donor in good health and CMV-seronegative.

The chain recombines TRBV7-2 with TRBJ1-2, with TRBD1 identical over 9 bases. The CDR3 has 15 residues. V was pared by 5 bases and J by 0 bases, with 4 bases of the junction left unmatched. Germline lookup yields CDR1 SGHTA and CDR2 FQGNSA. Here the CDR3 reads CASSDRQGANYGYTF. CDR3 coding DNA: TGTGCCAGCAGCGACAGACAGGGGGCTAACTATGGCTACACCTTC.

This clone showed up just a few times. Within the sample, other DNA sequences also encode this same CDR3. The chain links TRBV28 to TRBJ1-2; possibly TRBD1 for D (6 bases). The CDR3 consists of 14 residues. The germline CDR1 and CDR2 sequences are MDHEN and SYDVKM. V gave up 6 bases and J gave up 3 bases, with 14 bases separating them. CDR3 nucleotides: TGTGCCAGCAGCCCCGGGGGGGGCGACTATGGCTACACCTTC. This codes for CASSPGGGDYGYTF.

This clone was detected a few times. The V call is TRBV7-2, the J call TRBJ1-1, with D possibly matching TRBD1 (5 bases). CDR1 SGHTA and CDR2 FQGNSA come from the germline V gene. This CDR3 is built from 13 residues. Trimming took off 5 bases at V and 5 bases at J, with 12 bases between the two ends. CDR3 coding DNA: TGTGCCAGCAGCCGGGACTCCCAAACTGAAGCTTTCTTT. It specifies CASSRDSQTEAFF.

This clone occurred once. The V gene is TRBV2, the J gene TRBJ2-3; possibly TRBD2 for D (5 bases). Trimming left V 10 bases short and J 0 bases short, with 11 bases between. This CDR3 is built from 13 residues. Germline V gene sequence: CDR1 SNHLY, CDR2 FYNNEI. The CDR3 nucleotides read TGTGCCACCCGGGCGGGTAGCACAGATACGCAGTATTTT. Protein: CATRAGSTDTQYF. Using reference TRBV2 and TRBJ2-3 for the parts outside the CDR3, the full variable domain is EPEVTQTPSHQVTQMGQEVILRCVPISNHLYFYWYRQILGQKVEFLVSFYNNEISEKSEIFDDQFSVERPDGSNFTLKIRSTKLEDSAMYFCATRAGSTDTQYFGPGTRLTVL.

This chain uses TRBV4-1 with TRBJ2-5; 12 positions agree with TRBD1. In germline, CDR1 is MGHRA, CDR2 YSYEKL. V lost 3 bases and J lost 5; bases outside the gene matches: 10. The CDR3 runs to 17 residues. In nucleotides, the CDR3 is TGCGCCAGCAGCCATCCGGGACAGGGGGCTGTTGGGGAGACCCAGTACTTC. Translating it yields CASSHPGQGAVGETQYF.

The V call is TRBV18, the J call TRBJ1-2; D is undetermined. CDR1 and CDR2 from the germline V gene are KGHSH and LQKENI. The CDR3 loop spans 13 amino acids. V was trimmed by 2 bases and J by 3 bases, leaving 7 bases between them. The CDR3, as DNA: TGTGCCAGCTCACCAAGGGAGGACTATGGCTACACCTTC. Encoded protein: CASSPREDYGYTF.

V is TRBV25-1 and J is TRBJ2-4; D call uncertain. This CDR3 spans 11 amino acids. Germline values: CDR1 MGHDK, CDR2 SYGVNS. Trimming shortened V by 7 bases and J by 5 bases, and 6 bases separated the two germline ends. The CDR3 DNA is TGTGCCAGCATGCGGCAAAACATTCAGTACTTC. This sequence encodes CASMRQNIQYF.

The chain combines TRBV6-6 with TRBJ1-1; D gene uncertain. The CDR3 runs to 11 residues. V lost 8 bases to trimming and J lost 9 bases, with 13 bases between them. Germline V CDR1 and CDR2: MNHNY, SVGAGI (reference sequence). The DNA of the CDR3 is TGTGCCAGCGCGGGCGTTCGGCAAGCTTTCTTT. Translated: CASAGVRQAFF.

The J gene is TRBJ2-2, the V gene TRBV30; the D gene is possibly TRBD2 (5 bases). Trimming removed 0 bases from V and 0 bases from J, with 11 bases in between. The CDR3 sequence is 16 residues long. Per germline, CDR1 GTSNPN and CDR2 SVGIG (reference sequence). CDR3 sequence: CAWSVPDGTNTGELFF. The CDR3 DNA follows: TGTGCCTGGAGTGTACCGGACGGGACGAACACCGGGGAGCTGTTTTTT.

The chain is built from TRBV7-2 and TRBJ2-3; 7 bases are shared with TRBD1. This CDR3 has 13 amino acids. CDR1 is SGHTA, CDR2 FQGNSA, per germline. V lost 4 bases, J lost 4 bases, and 2 bases stayed unmatched. The CDR3 bases are TGTGCCAGCAGCTCCCAGGGGGCAGATACGCAGTATTTT. Translating it yields CASSSQGADTQYF.

The chain carries TRBV28 and TRBJ2-7; TRBD2 matches at 9 bases. Trimming took 5 bases from V and 4 from J; bases not matched to a gene: 15. This CDR3 is built from 17 residues. The germline CDR1 and CDR2 sequences are MDHEN and SYDVKM. The CDR3 is CASSPRIPGTSRYEQYF. In DNA form, the CDR3 reads TGTGCCAGCAGTCCTAGGATACCCGGGACTAGCAGGTACGAGCAGTACTTC.

This rearrangement joins TRBV20-1 to TRBJ2-7; the D gene is possibly TRBD1 (5 bases). From germline, CDR1 is DFQATT and CDR2 SNEGSKA (reference sequence). V was trimmed by 6 bases and J by 3 bases, leaving 9 bases between them. The CDR3 is made up of 11 amino acids. Here the CDR3 reads CSAPTVYEQYF. As DNA, the CDR3 is TGCAGTGCACCGACAGTCTACGAGCAGTACTTC.

This chain links TRBV6-5 with TRBJ1-5, with TRBD1 matching 7 bases. The germline V gene encodes CDR1 MNHEY and CDR2 SVGAGI. The CDR3 has 15 amino acids. J gave up 1 base and V 4 bases, and 4 bases lay outside the gene matches. The CDR3 region has the DNA TGTGCCAGCAGTTCCGGGACAGCAAGCAATCAGCCCCAGCATTTT. This encodes CASSSGTASNQPQHF.

The chain recombines TRBV25-1 with TRBJ2-3, with D possibly TRBD2 on 6 matching bases. Germline CDR1 reads MGHDK; CDR2 reads SYGVNS. The CDR3 length is 13 residues. V was clipped by 7 bases and J by 1 base, with 9 bases between them. The CDR3 sequence: CASMSSGTDTQYF. In DNA, the CDR3 is TGTGCCAGCATGTCTAGCGGCACAGATACGCAGTATTTT.

This chain uses TRBV6-5 with TRBJ1-1; possible D gene TRBD1, 5 bases. V shed 0 bases and J shed 4 bases, with 12 bases lying between them. This CDR3 has 15 amino acids. From germline, CDR1 is MNHEY and CDR2 SVGAGI. CDR3 nucleotides: TGTGCCAGCAGTTACTCGGGCGCCACAGGCACTGAAGCTTTCTTT. Translated, it gives CASSYSGATGTEAFF.

This clone was seen more than once but under ten times. This chain links TRBV13 with TRBJ1-1; D gene unclear. The CDR3 sequence is 12 residues long. The V gene lost 8 bases and the J gene lost 4 bases, with 11 bases spanning the gap. The germline gives CDR1 PRHDT, CDR2 FYEKMQ (reference sequence). The CDR3 DNA reads as TGTGCCAGCGCCCCCGGAGGCACTGAAGCTTTCTTT. Amino acid sequence: CASAPGGTEAFF.

The rearrangement links TRBV5-1 to TRBJ2-1; TRBD2 matches at 12 bases. The CDR3 runs 20 residues. Germline trimming cut 6 bases from V and 0 bases from J; bases unmatched to any gene: 16. The germline V gene has CDR1 SGHRS and CDR2 YFSETQ. Here the CDR3 reads CASNDEGASGRESSYNEQFF. The CDR3 DNA is TGCGCCAGCAACGACGAAGGGGCTAGCGGGAGGGAAAGCTCCTACAATGAGCAGTTCTTC.

This chain connects TRBV2 to TRBJ1-1; D is unclear. CDR3 length equals 12 residues. The germline V gene has CDR1 SNHLY and CDR2 FYNNEI. V was cut by 6 bases and J by 3 bases, with 8 bases left in between. CDR3 bases: TGTGCCAGCAGGGCAGCGGACACTGAAGCTTTCTTT. Its protein product is CASRAADTEAFF.

In its sample, this clone was seen a few times. The rearrangement joins TRBV6-5 to TRBJ2-1, with 7 nucleotides matching TRBD1. Germline V gene sequence: CDR1 MNHEY, CDR2 SVGAGI. J was trimmed by 1 base and V by 6 bases; bases with no gene match: 3. The CDR3 totals 14 residues. The CDR3 sequence is CASSRDSSYNEQFF. CDR3 coding DNA: TGTGCCAGCAGCCGGGACAGTTCCTACAATGAGCAGTTCTTC.

The sample holds one count of this clone. The J gene is TRBJ2-7, the V gene TRBV4-2, with 8 nucleotides matching TRBD2. With V trimmed by 1 base and J by 2 bases, 10 bases remained unmatched. The V gene's germline CDR1 is LGHNA and CDR2 YNFKEQ. The CDR3 extends over 17 amino acids. The DNA for the CDR3 is TGTGCCAGCAGCCAAGCTGTGTCTCGGGAGGGCACCTACGAGCAGTACTTC. Amino acid sequence: CASSQAVSREGTYEQYF.

This clone came up a few times. The CDR3 DNA reads as TGTGCCAGCAGCTTGATGGGGGCCGGCACAGATACGCAGTATTTT. Encoded protein: CASSLMGAGTDTQYF. This rearrangement joins TRBV5-5 to TRBJ2-3, with D possibly matching TRBD1 (6 bases). This CDR3 has 15 residues. Germline V lookup: CDR1 SGHKS, CDR2 YYEKEE (reference sequence). Deletions cut 1 base from V and 1 base from J, with 10 bases between. Variable domain in full (rest from reference TRBV5-5 and TRBJ2-3): DAGVTQSPTHLIKTRGQQVTLRCSPISGHKSVSWYQQVLGQGPQFIFQYYEKEERGRGNFPDRFSARQFPNYSSELNVNALLLGDSALYLCASSLMGAGTDTQYFGPGTRLTVL.

The chain combines TRBV6-6 with TRBJ1-4; weak D call: TRBD1 (5 bases). V was trimmed by 5 bases and J by 4 bases, leaving 14 bases between them. The CDR3 has 15 amino acids. Per the germline V gene, CDR1 is MNHNY and CDR2 is SVGAGI (reference sequence). As DNA, the CDR3 is TGTGCCAGCAGTCAAGGACATCCCGTTAATGAAAAACTGTTTTTT. It encodes CASSQGHPVNEKLFF.

The CDR3 sequence is CASSFHGTVGETQYF. CDR3 bases: TGCGCCAGCAGCTTTCATGGAACAGTGGGAGAGACCCAGTACTTC. The gene calls are TRBV5-1 and TRBJ2-5; D is unresolved. Germline CDR1 is SGHRS and CDR2 is YFSETQ. The CDR3 extends over 15 amino acids. V lost 2 bases and J 4 bases, leaving 15 bases between the germline ends.